The 12 T cell receptor beta chains listed next were all sequenced from one sample in a study of post-analysis software for immune sequencing data (dated by TCRdb to between 2014 and 2017). Overall study outcomes, separate from this receptor: Patients showed significantly higher frequencies than controls for a handful of TRBV segments, among them TRBV5-6, TRBV5-1 and TRBV20-1.

The library was prepared using PCR. The reads were generated on an Illumina HiSeq 2500. To reduce PCR and sequencing biases, unique molecular identifiers were built into the TCR beta cDNA libraries. Using fastp at Q25 and MiXCR, TCRdb reprocessed the public reads and kept productive beta chains. One record per CDR3 amino acid sequence lists the most common genes and DNA. Across this sample there are under 650,000 distinct CDR3 sequences, with roughly 47% seen only once. The ten biggest clones cover 1.5% to 2% of the sample. Their antigens remain unidentified. Input material: blood. The receptors were sampled from a girl aged 10 to 17 with multiple sclerosis.

The chain couples TRBV5-1 to TRBJ2-1; no clear D gene. This CDR3 comprises 16 residues. The V gene's germline CDR1 is SGHRS and CDR2 YFSETQ. V lost 0 bases and J 0 bases, leaving 10 bases between the germline ends. CDR3 sequence (DNA): TGCGCCAGCAGCTTGGATTTGAGCTTCTCCTACAATGAGCAGTTCTTC. This translates into CASSLDLSFSYNEQFF.

The chain joins TRBV27 to TRBJ2-7, with D maybe TRBD1 (6 bases). The CDR3 is made up of 14 amino acids. V was cut by 5 bases and J by 7 bases, with 18 bases left in between. Germline V gives CDR1 MNHEY, CDR2 SMNVEV (reference sequence). CDR3 sequence: CASSPSGQLREQYF. In DNA form, the CDR3 reads TGTGCCAGCAGTCCTTCGGGACAACTTAGAGAGCAGTACTTC.

The chain couples TRBV4-1 to TRBJ2-5; 9 bases fit TRBD2. V lost 2 bases and J lost 3; bases outside the gene matches: 7. This CDR3 spans 16 amino acids. The germline V gene encodes CDR1 MGHRA and CDR2 YSYEKL. The CDR3 DNA sequence: TGCGCCAGCAGCCAACGCTTAGCGGGAGAGGAAGAGACCCAGTACTTC. It codes for CASSQRLAGEEETQYF.

In regard to this clonotype: A single base separates this from a much larger clone, so it may be a read error. The chain carries TRBV6-1 and TRBJ2-4; 9 nucleotides agree with TRBD1. The J call may be in error: the DNA end matches TRBJ2-7 better. Germline-derived CDR1 and CDR2 are MNHNS and SASEGT. The CDR3 consists of 18 residues. The DNA of the CDR3 is TGTGCCAGCAGTGCGACATTGGGGACAGGGATGCGAATTTACGAGCAGTACTTC. Protein: CASSATLGTGMRIYEQYF.

The rearrangement joins TRBV6-5 to TRBJ2-1; D gene ambiguous. V was cut by 1 base and J by 7 bases, with 11 bases left in between. CDR3 size: 14 residues. In germline, CDR1 is MNHEY, CDR2 SVGAGI. In nucleotides, the CDR3 is TGTGCCAGCAGTTACTTTGTAGGTCCGAATGAGCAGTTCTTC. Translated: CASSYFVGPNEQFF.

There are a few counts of this clonotype. The V and J genes are TRBV12-3 or TRBV12-4 and TRBJ1-5; D gene unclear. With 1 base removed from V and 5 bases from J, the gap between germline ends came to 9 bases. This CDR3 region has 14 residues. CDR3 DNA: TGTGCCAGCAGTTTAGAGTCCGGATATCAGCCCCAGCATTTT. It yields the protein CASSLESGYQPQHF.

This clonotype was recorded a few times. The chain employs TRBV12-3 or TRBV12-4 and TRBJ2-7; the match to TRBD1 covers 8 bases. Trimming took 3 bases from V and 3 from J; bases not matched to a gene: 4. The CDR3 is 14 residues long. Written as DNA, the CDR3 is TGTGCCAGCAGTTTGACAGGGGCCGACTACGAGCAGTACTTC. Translation gives CASSLTGADYEQYF.

This chain uses TRBV4-1 with TRBJ2-3; TRBD2 aligns across 12 bases. Germline V gene data show CDR1 as MGHRA and CDR2 as YSYEKL. The CDR3 is made up of 16 amino acids. The V segment lost 4 bases and the J segment 4 bases; nucleotides outside the gene matches: 6. CDR3: CASSPQASGGADTQYF. The CDR3 bases are TGCGCCAGCAGCCCCCAGGCTAGCGGGGGGGCAGATACGCAGTATTTT.

V is TRBV11-1 and J is TRBJ2-7, with TRBD1 identical over 9 bases. In germline, CDR1 is SGHAT, CDR2 FQDESV (reference sequence). The ends lost 1 base at V and 3 bases at J; junction bases unmatched: 1. CDR3 size: 14 residues. This CDR3 reads CASSLETGGYEQYF. In DNA form, the CDR3 reads TGTGCCAGCAGCTTAGAGACAGGGGGCTACGAGCAGTACTTC.

Here the CDR3 reads CASSEWVATNEKLFF. CDR3 sequence (DNA): TGTGCCAGCAGTGAATGGGTTGCAACTAATGAAAAACTGTTTTTT. This rearrangement joins TRBV6-1 to TRBJ1-4; no reliable D call. Trimming left V 2 bases short and J 0 bases short, with 7 bases between. The CDR3 has 15 amino acids. Per germline, CDR1 MNHNS and CDR2 SASEGT.

The chain links TRBV4-2 to TRBJ2-1; 11 nucleotides match TRBD2. The germline V gene has CDR1 LGHNA and CDR2 YNFKEQ. There are 14 residues in the CDR3. Trimming at V came to 0 bases and at J to 9 bases, leaving 1 base not matched to a gene. CDR3 nucleotides: TGTGCCAGCAGCCAAGAACTAGCGGGAGTTGAGCAGTTCTTC. Protein: CASSQELAGVEQFF.

This clonotype was picked up a small number of times. CDR3 bases: TGCAGTGCTAGAGGATTTGGGGGATACAATGAGCAGTTCTTC. Translated: CSARGFGGYNEQFF. V gene TRBV20-1 combines with J gene TRBJ2-1, with D tentatively TRBD1 or TRBD2 (5 bases each). V was trimmed by 1 base and J by 4 bases, leaving 11 bases between them. The CDR3 has 14 residues. Germline assignment: CDR1 DFQATT and CDR2 SNEGSKA (reference sequence).